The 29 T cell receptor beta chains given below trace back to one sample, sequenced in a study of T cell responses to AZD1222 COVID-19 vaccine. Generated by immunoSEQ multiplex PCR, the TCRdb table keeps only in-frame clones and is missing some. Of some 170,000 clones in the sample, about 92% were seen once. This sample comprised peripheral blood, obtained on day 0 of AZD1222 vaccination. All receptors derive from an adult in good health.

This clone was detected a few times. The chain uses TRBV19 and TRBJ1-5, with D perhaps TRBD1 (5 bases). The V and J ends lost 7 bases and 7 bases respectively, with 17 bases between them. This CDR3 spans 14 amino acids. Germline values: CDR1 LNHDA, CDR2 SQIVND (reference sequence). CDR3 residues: CASTIGPEGQPQHF. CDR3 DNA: TGTGCCAGTACCATTGGGCCCGAGGGGCAGCCCCAGCATTTT.

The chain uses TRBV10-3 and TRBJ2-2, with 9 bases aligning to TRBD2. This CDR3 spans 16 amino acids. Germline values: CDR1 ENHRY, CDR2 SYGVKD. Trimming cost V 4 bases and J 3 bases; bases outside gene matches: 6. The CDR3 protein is CAISAGTSFDTGELFF. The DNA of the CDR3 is TGTGCCATCAGTGCTGGGACTAGCTTTGACACCGGGGAGCTGTTTTTT.

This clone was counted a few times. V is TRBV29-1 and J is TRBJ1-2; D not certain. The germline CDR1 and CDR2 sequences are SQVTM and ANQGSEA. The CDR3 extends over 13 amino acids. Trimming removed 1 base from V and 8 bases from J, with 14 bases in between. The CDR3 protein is CSVEVGSASGYTF. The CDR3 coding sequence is TGCAGCGTTGAAGTAGGCAGTGCTTCGGGCTACACCTTC.

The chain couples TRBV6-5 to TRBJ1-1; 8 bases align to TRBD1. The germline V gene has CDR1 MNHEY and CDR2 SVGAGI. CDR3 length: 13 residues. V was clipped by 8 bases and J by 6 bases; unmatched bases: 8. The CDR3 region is CASARTGYPEAFF. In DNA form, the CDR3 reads TGTGCCAGCGCTAGGACAGGGTACCCTGAAGCTTTCTTT.

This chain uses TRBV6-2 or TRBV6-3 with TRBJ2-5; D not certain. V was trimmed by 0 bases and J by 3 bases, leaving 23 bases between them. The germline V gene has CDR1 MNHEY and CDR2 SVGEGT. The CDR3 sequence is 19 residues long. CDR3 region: CASSYSIAAEFRTEETQYF. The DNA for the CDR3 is TGTGCCAGCAGTTACTCGATAGCCGCGGAGTTTCGTACGGAAGAGACCCAGTACTTC.

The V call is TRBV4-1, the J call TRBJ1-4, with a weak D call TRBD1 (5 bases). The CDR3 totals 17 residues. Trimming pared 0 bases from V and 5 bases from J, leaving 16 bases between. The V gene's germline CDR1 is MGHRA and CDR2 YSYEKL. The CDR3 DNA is TGCGCCAGCAGCCAAGATAGAACAGGCAATCTGAATGAAAAACTGTTTTTT. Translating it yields CASSQDRTGNLNEKLFF.

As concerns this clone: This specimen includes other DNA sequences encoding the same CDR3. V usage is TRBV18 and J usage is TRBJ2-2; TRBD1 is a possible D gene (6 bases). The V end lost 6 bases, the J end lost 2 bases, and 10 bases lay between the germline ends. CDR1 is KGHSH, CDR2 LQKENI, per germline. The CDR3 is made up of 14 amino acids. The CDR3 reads CASSPDRNTGELFF. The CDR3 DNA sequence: TGTGCCAGCTCTCCGGACAGAAACACCGGGGAGCTGTTTTTT.

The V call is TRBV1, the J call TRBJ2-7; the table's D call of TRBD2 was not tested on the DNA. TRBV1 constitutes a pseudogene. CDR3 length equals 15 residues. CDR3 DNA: TGCACCACCAGTTCTTATACCGTCGCGGGCCACGAGCAGTACTTC. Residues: CTTSSYTVAGHEQYF.

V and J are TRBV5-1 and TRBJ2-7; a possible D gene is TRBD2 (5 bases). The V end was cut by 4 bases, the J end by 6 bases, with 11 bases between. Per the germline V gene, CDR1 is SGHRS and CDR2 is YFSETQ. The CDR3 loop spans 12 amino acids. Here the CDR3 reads CASSPDFSEQYF. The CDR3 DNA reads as TGCGCCAGCAGCCCGGACTTTTCCGAGCAGTACTTC.

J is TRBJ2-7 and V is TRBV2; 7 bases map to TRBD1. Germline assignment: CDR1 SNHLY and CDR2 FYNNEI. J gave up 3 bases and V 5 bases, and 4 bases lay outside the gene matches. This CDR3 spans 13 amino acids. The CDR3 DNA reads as TGTGCCAGCAGTCCGGGACAGATCTACGAGCAGTACTTC. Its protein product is CASSPGQIYEQYF.

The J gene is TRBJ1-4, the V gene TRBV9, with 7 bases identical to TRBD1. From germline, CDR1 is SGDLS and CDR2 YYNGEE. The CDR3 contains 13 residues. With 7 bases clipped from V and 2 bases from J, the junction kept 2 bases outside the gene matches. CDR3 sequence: CASSGGTNEKLFF. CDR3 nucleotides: TGTGCCAGCTCAGGGGGTACTAATGAAAAACTGTTTTTT.

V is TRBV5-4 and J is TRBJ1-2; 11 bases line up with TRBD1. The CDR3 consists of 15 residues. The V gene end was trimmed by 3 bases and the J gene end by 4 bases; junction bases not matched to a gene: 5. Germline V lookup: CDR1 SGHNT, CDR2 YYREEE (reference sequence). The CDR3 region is CASSSVDRGLYGYTF. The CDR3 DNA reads TGTGCCAGCAGCTCTGTGGACAGGGGGCTCTATGGCTACACCTTC. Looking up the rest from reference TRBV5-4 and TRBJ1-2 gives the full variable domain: ETGVTQSPTHLIKTRGQQVTLRCSSQSGHNTVSWYQQALGQGPQFIFQYYREEENGRGNFPPRFSGLQFPNYSSELNVNALELDDSALYLCASSSVDRGLYGYTFGSGTRLTVV.

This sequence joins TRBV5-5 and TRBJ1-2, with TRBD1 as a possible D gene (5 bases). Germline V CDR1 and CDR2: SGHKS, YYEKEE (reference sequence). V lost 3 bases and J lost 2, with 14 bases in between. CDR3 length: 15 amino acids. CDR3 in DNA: TGTGCCAGCAGCTGGGACGGTGGTTCGAACTATGGCTACACCTTC. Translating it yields CASSWDGGSNYGYTF. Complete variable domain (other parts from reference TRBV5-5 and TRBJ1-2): DAGVTQSPTHLIKTRGQQVTLRCSPISGHKSVSWYQQVLGQGPQFIFQYYEKEERGRGNFPDRFSARQFPNYSSELNVNALLLGDSALYLCASSWDGGSNYGYTFGSGTRLTVV.

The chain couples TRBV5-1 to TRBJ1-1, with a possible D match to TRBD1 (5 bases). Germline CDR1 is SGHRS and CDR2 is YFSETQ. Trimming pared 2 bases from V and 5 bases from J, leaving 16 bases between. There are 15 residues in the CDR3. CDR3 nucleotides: TGCGCCAGCAGCTTCCAGGGTAGGGCGAGGACTGAAGCTTTCTTT. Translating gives CASSFQGRARTEAFF.

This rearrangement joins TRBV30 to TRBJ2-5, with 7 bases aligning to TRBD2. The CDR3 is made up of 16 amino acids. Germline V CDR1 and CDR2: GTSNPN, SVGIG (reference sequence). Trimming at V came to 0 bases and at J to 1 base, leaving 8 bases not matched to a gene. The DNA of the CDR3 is TGTGCCTGGAGTGTAAGTGGCGGGAGCGCCCAAGAGACCCAGTACTTC. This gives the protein CAWSVSGGSAQETQYF.

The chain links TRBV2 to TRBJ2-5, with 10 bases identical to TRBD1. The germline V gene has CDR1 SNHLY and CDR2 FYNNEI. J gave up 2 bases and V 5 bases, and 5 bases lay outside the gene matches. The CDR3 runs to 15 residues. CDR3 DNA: TGTGCCAGCAGTTCAGGACAGGGGGGACAAGAGACCCAGTACTTC. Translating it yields CASSSGQGGQETQYF. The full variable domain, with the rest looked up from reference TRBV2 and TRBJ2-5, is EPEVTQTPSHQVTQMGQEVILRCVPISNHLYFYWYRQILGQKVEFLVSFYNNEISEKSEIFDDQFSVERPDGSNFTLKIRSTKLEDSAMYFCASSSGQGGQETQYFGPGTRLLVL.

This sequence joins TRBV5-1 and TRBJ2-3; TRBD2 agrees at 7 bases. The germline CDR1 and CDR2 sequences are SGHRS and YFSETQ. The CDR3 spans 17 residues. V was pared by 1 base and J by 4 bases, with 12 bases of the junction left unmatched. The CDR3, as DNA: TGCGCCAGCAGCTTGACGATCGCGGCGGGAGTCCCAGATACGCAGTATTTT. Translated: CASSLTIAAGVPDTQYF.

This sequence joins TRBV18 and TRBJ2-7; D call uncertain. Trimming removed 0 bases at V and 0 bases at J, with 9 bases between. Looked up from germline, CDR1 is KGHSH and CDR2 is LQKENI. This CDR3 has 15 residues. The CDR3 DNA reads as TGTGCCAGCTCACCACCGGCAGGCCGCTCCTACGAGCAGTACTTC. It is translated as CASSPPAGRSYEQYF.

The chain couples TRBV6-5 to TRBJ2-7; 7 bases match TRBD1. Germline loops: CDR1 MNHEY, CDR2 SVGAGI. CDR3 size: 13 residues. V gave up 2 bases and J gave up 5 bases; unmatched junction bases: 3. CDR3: CASSYLTGDEQYF. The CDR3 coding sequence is TGTGCCAGCAGTTACCTCACAGGGGACGAGCAGTACTTC.

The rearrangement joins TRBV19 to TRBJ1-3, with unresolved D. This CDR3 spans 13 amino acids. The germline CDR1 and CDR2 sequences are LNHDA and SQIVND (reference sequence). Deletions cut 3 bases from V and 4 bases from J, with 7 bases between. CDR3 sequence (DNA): TGTGCCAGTAGTATGCTAGGGGGAAACACCATATATTTT. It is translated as CASSMLGGNTIYF.

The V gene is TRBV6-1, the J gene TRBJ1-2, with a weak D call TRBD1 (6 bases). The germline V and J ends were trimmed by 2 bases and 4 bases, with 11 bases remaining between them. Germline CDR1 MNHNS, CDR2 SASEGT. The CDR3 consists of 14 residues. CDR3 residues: CASSESRQVYGYTF. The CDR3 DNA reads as TGTGCCAGCAGTGAATCAAGACAGGTCTATGGCTACACCTTC.

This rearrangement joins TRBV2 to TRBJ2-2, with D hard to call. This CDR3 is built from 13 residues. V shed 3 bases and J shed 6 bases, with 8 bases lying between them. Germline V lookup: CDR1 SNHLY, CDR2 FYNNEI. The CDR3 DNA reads TGTGCCAGCAGTGATCCAAGGGCCGGGGAGCTGTTTTTT. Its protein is CASSDPRAGELFF.

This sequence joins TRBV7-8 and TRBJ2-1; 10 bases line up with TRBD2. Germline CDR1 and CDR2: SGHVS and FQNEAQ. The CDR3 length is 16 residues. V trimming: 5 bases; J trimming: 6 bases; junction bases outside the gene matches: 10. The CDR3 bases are TGTGCCAGCAGCCACCTACTAGCGGGAAGCTCCAATGAGCAGTTCTTC. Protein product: CASSHLLAGSSNEQFF.

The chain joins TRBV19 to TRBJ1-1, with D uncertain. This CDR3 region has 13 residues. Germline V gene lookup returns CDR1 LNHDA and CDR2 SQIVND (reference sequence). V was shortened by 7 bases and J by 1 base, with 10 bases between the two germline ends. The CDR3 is CASTLRENTEAFF. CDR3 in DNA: TGTGCCAGTACCTTGAGGGAGAACACTGAAGCTTTCTTT.

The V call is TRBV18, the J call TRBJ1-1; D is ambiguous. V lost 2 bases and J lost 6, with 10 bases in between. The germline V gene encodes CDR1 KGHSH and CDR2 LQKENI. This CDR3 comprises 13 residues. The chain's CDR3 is CASSPGIGSEAFF. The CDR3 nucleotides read TGTGCCAGCTCACCAGGGATCGGTTCTGAAGCTTTCTTT.

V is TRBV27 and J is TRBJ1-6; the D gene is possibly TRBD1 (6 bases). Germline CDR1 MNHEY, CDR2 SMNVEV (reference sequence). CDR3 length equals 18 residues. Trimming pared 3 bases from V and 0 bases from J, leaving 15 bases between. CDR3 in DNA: TGTGCCAGCAGTTTCGTTGGGACATCGAGCTCCTATAATTCACCCCTCCACTTT. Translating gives CASSFVGTSSSYNSPLHF.

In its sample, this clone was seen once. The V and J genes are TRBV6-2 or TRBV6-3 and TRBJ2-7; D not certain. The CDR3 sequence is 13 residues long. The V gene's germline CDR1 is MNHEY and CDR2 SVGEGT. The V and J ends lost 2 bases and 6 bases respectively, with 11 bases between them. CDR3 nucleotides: TGTGCCAGCAGTTACGCCGGGTTTGGCGAGCAGTACTTC. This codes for CASSYAGFGEQYF.

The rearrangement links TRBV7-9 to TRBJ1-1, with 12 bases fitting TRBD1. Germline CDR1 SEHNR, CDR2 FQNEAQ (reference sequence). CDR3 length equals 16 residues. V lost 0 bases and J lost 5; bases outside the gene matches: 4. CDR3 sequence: CASSLAGQGAMTEAFF. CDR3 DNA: TGTGCCAGCAGCTTAGCGGGACAGGGGGCGATGACTGAAGCTTTCTTT.

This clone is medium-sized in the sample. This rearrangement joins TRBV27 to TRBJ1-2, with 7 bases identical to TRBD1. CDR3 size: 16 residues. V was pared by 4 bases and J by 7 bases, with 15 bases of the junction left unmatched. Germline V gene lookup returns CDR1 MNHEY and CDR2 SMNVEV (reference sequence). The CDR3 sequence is CASSSSGGQALSGYTF. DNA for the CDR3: TGTGCCAGCAGTTCATCAGGTGGACAGGCTCTATCTGGCTACACCTTC.